The rows below give T cell receptor beta chains drawn from one sample of a study of shared clonotypes between healthy human individuals. Measured with immunoSEQ multiplex PCR; TCRdb has only the in-frame clones, and not every one. The sample includes roughly 2.2 million clones, approximately 93% seen only once; the top ten take under 0.45%. Sequenced input: naive CD4+ T cells from PBMCs. Every receptor here comes from a man aged 18 to 29 in good health. Some clones in this sample may be carry-over from other donors' samples. Both conserved end residues are part of each CDR3. D genes are given only for firm matches. Size tells how often a clone was seen (once, few, many) or the class of an expanded clone, and some rows leave it out.

TGTGCCAGCAGAACAGGGGGCGATCAGCCCCAGCATTTT,CASRTGGDQPQHF,TRBV2,TRBJ1-5,-,TRBD1
TGCGCCAGCAGCTCCGGGGGGCCCCAGCAGACCCAGTACTTC,CASSSGGPQQTQYF,TRBV5-1,TRBJ2-5,-,-
TGTGCCAGCAGCCCTTCTCTGTACCAAGAGACCCAGTACTTC,CASSPSLYQETQYF,TRBV5-5,TRBJ2-5,-,-
TGCAGCGCCCTCGACCGCCGGAGTCCCAACACCGGGGAGCTGTTTTTT,CSALDRRSPNTGELFF,TRBV29-1,TRBJ2-2,-,-
TGTGCCACCAGCAGAGACCGCGGGAGCGGGGAGATAGATACGCAGTATTTT,CATSRDRGSGEIDTQYF,TRBV15,TRBJ2-3,-,TRBD2
TGTGCCAGCAGCCTCCTAGCGGGAGGGCCTACAGATACGCAGTATTTT,CASSLLAGGPTDTQYF,TRBV11-2,TRBJ2-3,-,TRBD2
TGTGCCAGCAGCTTGGTCGTTTCAGGGGGTGCAGATACGCAGTATTTT,CASSLVVSGGADTQYF,TRBV5-8,TRBJ2-3,-,TRBD1
TGCAGCGTTGGTCTCAGGGGCGTTACACCCTACGAGCAGTACTTC,CSVGLRGVTPYEQYF,TRBV29-1,TRBJ2-7,-,-
TGTGCCAGCAGTCGGACACTGGCCTACGAGCAGTACTTC,CASSRTLAYEQYF,TRBV6-5,TRBJ2-7,-,-
TGTGCCTGGAGTCCCGAGCTTGGAAAACTGTTTTTT,CAWSPELGKLFF,TRBV30,TRBJ1-4,few,-